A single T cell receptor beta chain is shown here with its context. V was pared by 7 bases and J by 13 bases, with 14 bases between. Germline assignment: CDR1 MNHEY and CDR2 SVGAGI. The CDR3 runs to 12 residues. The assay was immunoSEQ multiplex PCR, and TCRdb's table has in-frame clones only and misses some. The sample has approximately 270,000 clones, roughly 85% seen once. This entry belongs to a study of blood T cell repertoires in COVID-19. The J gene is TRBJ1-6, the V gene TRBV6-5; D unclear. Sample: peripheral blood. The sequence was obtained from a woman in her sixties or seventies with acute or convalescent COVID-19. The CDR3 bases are TGTGCCAGCAAGAGGGAGGGTGGGCCCCTCCACTTT. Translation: CASKREGGPLHF.